Following are 20 T cell receptor beta chains from one sample sequenced in a study of monozygotic twins with inflammatory bowel disease. TCRdb re-called the 5' RACE reads; one entry per CDR3 protein, DNA not given. This sample's table reports 200,000 to 250,000 distinct CDR3 sequences. Sequencing was performed on blood. The receptors shown here come from a human donor with ulcerative colitis or Crohn's disease, or a healthy co-twin of an affected twin (not recorded which).

The chain employs TRBV6-5 and TRBJ1-1. The CDR3 runs to 13 residues. CDR1 and CDR2 from the germline V gene are MNHEY and SVGAGI. The CDR3 sequence: CATRGGWNTEAFF.

The chain recombines TRBV7-6 with TRBJ2-3; checking the TCRdb D call of TRBD2 is not possible without DNA. Germline CDR1 reads SGHVS; CDR2 reads FNYEAQ. The length of the CDR3 is 15 residues. CDR3 sequence: CASSLIAGGTDTQYF. The complete variable domain, with remaining parts taken from reference TRBV7-6 and TRBJ2-3, reads GAGVSQSPRYKVTKRGQDVALRCDPISGHVSLYWYRQALGQGPEFLTYFNYEAQQDKSGLPNDRFSAERPEGSISTLTIQRTEQRDSAMYRCASSLIAGGTDTQYFGPGTRLTVL.

The chain links TRBV12-3 or TRBV12-4 to TRBJ2-5; TCRdb gives TRBD1 as the D gene, but with no DNA this cannot be confirmed. The CDR3 runs to 14 residues. The CDR3 sequence: CASSRTLTEETQYF.

The V gene is TRBV7-2, the J gene TRBJ1-1; without DNA, the TCRdb call of TRBD1 cannot be checked. Germline values: CDR1 SGHTA, CDR2 FQGNSA. This CDR3 region has 13 residues. The CDR3: CASRSRRAIDAFF.

This chain connects TRBV7-2 to TRBJ2-1; TCRdb lists TRBD1, though no DNA is available to test this call. The CDR3 sequence is 14 residues long. CDR1 is SGHTA and CDR2 is FQGNSA in the germline V gene. CDR3 sequence reads: CASRWGGPYNEQFF.

The V gene is TRBV20-1, the J gene TRBJ2-7; as DNA is missing, the TRBD2 call by TCRdb cannot be tested. This CDR3 contains 13 residues. Germline V CDR1 and CDR2: DFQATT, SNEGSKA (reference sequence). CDR3 amino acids: CSATGTSRVEQYF.

The rearrangement joins TRBV7-2 to TRBJ2-1. This CDR3 is built from 13 residues. CDR1 and CDR2 from the germline V gene are SGHTA and FQGNSA. This chain's CDR3 is CASSSHINNEQFF.

The CDR3 loop is CASSLMGQPYNEQFF. The chain combines TRBV7-3 with TRBJ2-1; TCRdb returns TRBD1, unconfirmable since there is no DNA. From germline, CDR1 is SGHTA and CDR2 FQGTGA. This CDR3 has 15 residues.

The rearrangement joins TRBV29-1 to TRBJ2-7. The CDR3 has 12 amino acids. The germline gives CDR1 SQVTM, CDR2 ANQGSEA. This CDR3 reads CSVDGSAGEQYF.

The chain recombines TRBV6-6 with TRBJ1-1; no DNA is available, so the TRBD1 call from TCRdb remains unchecked. In germline, CDR1 is MNHNY, CDR2 SVGAGI (reference sequence). There are 14 residues in the CDR3. The CDR3 loop is CASSWAGVNTEAFF.

V usage is TRBV19 and J usage is TRBJ2-1; TCRdb's D call, TRBD2, is unchecked because there is no DNA. CDR1 and CDR2 from the germline V gene are LNHDA and SQIVND (reference sequence). This CDR3 is built from 13 residues. This chain's CDR3 is CASKRLAGGEQFF.

This chain joins TRBV24-1 and TRBJ2-2; TCRdb's D call, TRBD2, is unchecked because there is no DNA. Germline V CDR1 and CDR2: KGHDR, SFDVKD. This CDR3 contains 19 residues. CDR3 amino acids: CATSDLPHLAGPPTGELFF.

The chain has TRBV6-5 and TRBJ2-2; the TCRdb call, TRBD1, lacks DNA for checking. Per the germline V gene, CDR1 is MNHEY and CDR2 is SVGAGI. The CDR3 runs 16 residues. CDR3: CASSTGGGASGGELFF.

CDR3 in amino acids: CASSLTWQGWRMIDNEQFF. The chain has TRBV7-3 and TRBJ2-1; TCRdb's D call of TRBD1 is untestable without DNA. The CDR3 runs to 19 residues. The V gene's germline CDR1 is SGHTA and CDR2 FQGTGA.

The chain has TRBV6-2 or TRBV6-3 and TRBJ2-1. The germline gives CDR1 MNHEY, CDR2 SVGEGT. The CDR3 is made up of 14 amino acids. The CDR3 region is CASSPQPGYNEQFF.

J is TRBJ2-1 and V is TRBV20-1; the D gene TCRdb calls, TRBD1, cannot be checked with no DNA. CDR3 length: 15 residues. Per germline, CDR1 DFQATT and CDR2 SNEGSKA (reference sequence). The chain's CDR3 is CSALRGGLRYNEQFF.

The gene calls are TRBV4-1 and TRBJ2-7; the TCRdb D gene call, TRBD1, has no DNA to confirm it. CDR3 size: 16 residues. Germline lookup yields CDR1 MGHRA and CDR2 YSYEKL. The CDR3: CASSQEGRTGTYEQYF.

The chain carries TRBV4-2 and TRBJ2-1; absent DNA, TCRdb's TRBD1 call cannot be checked. Germline V lookup: CDR1 LGHNA, CDR2 YNFKEQ. This CDR3 has 15 residues. This CDR3 is CASSEGQPGINEQFF.

V gene TRBV12-3 or TRBV12-4 combines with J gene TRBJ2-1; TCRdb gives TRBD1 as the D gene, but with no DNA this cannot be confirmed. The CDR3 runs to 13 residues. CDR3 protein: CASSPSSPNEQFF.

The rearrangement joins TRBV27 to TRBJ2-7; TCRdb selects TRBD1, and the lack of DNA leaves this call unchecked. The length of the CDR3 is 15 residues. The germline CDR1 and CDR2 sequences are MNHEY and SMNVEV (reference sequence). The CDR3 sequence: CASSYRTGTGNEQYF.